The present T cell receptor beta chain was sequenced within a study of cytomegalovirus exposure and HLA in healthy donors. Study information: Membership in the Caucasian-associated ancestry cluster was found for 65% to 85% of almost 400 genotyped donors. Study observations and caveats: A later analysis associated roughly 15,000 TCR beta sequences with HLA alleles at a 0.05 false discovery rate.

As to this clone: Antigen: not known. The junction departs from the called germline gene at one end, perhaps through a read error. The same CDR3 also results from other DNA sequences found in this sample.

The CDR3 covers 14 residues. The germline V gene has CDR1 MNHEY and CDR2 SVGAGI. The PCR ran on 60 Vbeta and 13 Jbeta primers. Libraries were prepared by immunoSEQ multiplex PCR; TCRdb keeps only in-frame clonotypes and omits some of them. The table gives 80,000 or so clones; the top ten clones make up roughly an eighth of it. This receptor was taken from a man aged 45-65 years in good health and CMV-seropositive. Sample: PBMCs. V gene TRBV6-5 combines with J gene TRBJ1-1; 7 nucleotides agree with TRBD1. The CDR3: CASSPRQGSPEAFF. CDR3 bases: TGTGCCAGCAGTCCCCGACAGGGATCCCCTGAAGCCTTCTTT.